The TCR beta chain under discussion was sequenced for a study of cytomegalovirus exposure and HLA in healthy donors. J lost 2 bases, V lost 3 bases, and 3 bases had no gene match. CDR1 is SEHNR, CDR2 FQNEAQ, per germline (reference sequence). CDR3 length: 14 residues. Profiling relied on immunoSEQ multiplex PCR, and the TCRdb table lists in-frame clones only, not all of them. The sample yields a few hundred thousand clones, 86% seen once. Material: PBMCs. The TCR originated in a woman aged 18-29 years in good health and CMV-seronegative. V usage is TRBV7-9 and J usage is TRBJ2-7; 8 bases match TRBD1. CDR3 in DNA: TGTGCCAGCAGCTTTCCGGACAGGGCCTACGAGCAGTACTTC. It specifies CASSFPDRAYEQYF. Full variable domain (missing parts from reference TRBV7-9 and TRBJ2-7): DTGVSQNPRHKITKRGQNVTFRCDPISEHNRLYWYRQTLGQGPEFLTYFQNEAQLEKSRLLSDRFSAERPKGSFSTLEIQRTEQGDSAMYLCASSFPDRAYEQYFGPGTRLTVT.